A single sample is the source of the 25 T cell receptor beta chains below, sequenced in a study of chemoradiotherapy in HPV16-positive cancers. Sequenced by immunoSEQ multiplex PCR; TCRdb stores in-frame clones only, minus some. The sample includes tens of thousands of clones, roughly 73% of them seen just once. The specimen was taken from a patient who underwent chemoradiotherapy. The receptor set was obtained from a human donor with HPV-associated anogenital cancer.

The V gene is TRBV5-1, the J gene TRBJ1-6, with 8 bases lining up with TRBD1. J lost 6 bases, V lost 4 bases, and 15 bases had no gene match. The CDR3 has 18 amino acids. Germline V gene lookup returns CDR1 SGHRS and CDR2 YFSETQ. The DNA of the CDR3 is TGCGCCAGCAGCCCAGGGGACAGGTCTATTACCTTTAATTCACCCCTCCACTTT. This codes for CASSPGDRSITFNSPLHF.

This rearrangement joins TRBV19 to TRBJ2-3; D is unresolved. Germline V gene sequence: CDR1 LNHDA, CDR2 SQIVND (reference sequence). This CDR3 is 11 amino acids long. Trimming left V 5 bases short and J 7 bases short, with 7 bases between. CDR3 sequence reads: CASSEVNTQYF. In nucleotides, the CDR3 is TGTGCCAGTAGTGAGGTAAATACGCAGTATTTT.

This rearrangement joins TRBV7-9 to TRBJ1-2, with TRBD1 matching over 7 bases. With 5 bases clipped from V and 6 bases from J, the junction kept 6 bases outside the gene matches. The CDR3 is 13 amino acids. Germline loops: CDR1 SEHNR, CDR2 FQNEAQ (reference sequence). The CDR3 DNA reads TGTGCCAGCAGCGTTACAGGGGCTCATGGCTACACCTTC. Translated: CASSVTGAHGYTF.

This clone was picked up one time. V gene TRBV6-5 combines with J gene TRBJ1-5, with 7 bases fitting TRBD1. Per germline, CDR1 MNHEY and CDR2 SVGAGI. Trimming cost V 6 bases and J 4 bases; bases outside gene matches: 6. This CDR3 has 14 amino acids. In DNA, the CDR3 is TGTGCCAGCAGACGACAGGGAGGGAATCAGCCCCAGCATTTT. Protein product: CASRRQGGNQPQHF.

The CDR3 here is CASSPQLAAEQFF. The DNA for the CDR3 is TGTGCCAGCAGTCCGCAACTAGCCGCTGAGCAGTTCTTC. V usage is TRBV28 and J usage is TRBJ2-1; possibly TRBD2 for D (6 bases). The V and J ends lost 5 bases and 9 bases respectively, with 14 bases between them. The CDR3 is 13 residues long. Germline V lookup: CDR1 MDHEN, CDR2 SYDVKM.

The count of this clone is one. The rearrangement joins TRBV7-2 to TRBJ2-2, with TRBD2 matching 8 bases. Germline V lookup: CDR1 SGHTA, CDR2 FQGNSA. The CDR3 length is 18 residues. Trimming at V came to 2 bases and at J to 0 bases, leaving 8 bases not matched to a gene. The CDR3 coding sequence is TGTGCCAGCAGCTTACAGACAGCGGGAGTAACGAACACCGGGGAGCTGTTTTTT. Residues: CASSLQTAGVTNTGELFF.

The chain uses TRBV7-9 and TRBJ2-1; D gene uncertain. The CDR3 length is 13 residues. Germline V CDR1 and CDR2: SEHNR, FQNEAQ (reference sequence). Trimming cost V 8 bases and J 4 bases, with 12 bases left between them. CDR3 DNA sequence: TGTGCCAGCCGGGCACCCGGATACAATGAGCAGTTCTTC. It specifies CASRAPGYNEQFF.

This sequence joins TRBV6-4 and TRBJ2-3, with 8 positions matching TRBD1. The ends lost 0 bases at V and 4 bases at J; junction bases unmatched: 3. CDR3 length equals 15 residues. Germline values: CDR1 MRHNA, CDR2 SNTAGT. CDR3 sequence (DNA): TGTGCCAGCAGTGACTCTGCAGGGGGCGCAGATACGCAGTATTTT. It yields the protein CASSDSAGGADTQYF.

This chain joins TRBV5-6 and TRBJ2-1, with 8 bases fitting TRBD2. The germline V gene encodes CDR1 SGHDT and CDR2 YYEEEE. The J segment lost 0 bases and the V segment lost 4 bases, leaving 9 bases of the junction unmatched. The CDR3 is 17 amino acids. The CDR3, as DNA: TGTGCCAGCAGCGGTGGACTAGCTGAGAGCTCCTACAATGAGCAGTTCTTC. It encodes CASSGGLAESSYNEQFF.

The CDR3 DNA sequence: TGTGCCAGCAGTTTATTCTTCTACGAGCAGTACTTC. This encodes CASSLFFYEQYF. The rearrangement links TRBV28 to TRBJ2-7; no definite D call. The CDR3 contains 12 residues. Trimming removed 1 base at V and 3 bases at J, with 4 bases between. From germline, CDR1 is MDHEN and CDR2 SYDVKM.

This clone was counted between two and nine times. The gene calls are TRBV5-1 and TRBJ1-2; TRBD1 agrees at 7 bases. Germline CDR1 reads SGHRS; CDR2 reads YFSETQ. CDR3 length equals 15 residues. V gave up 2 bases and J gave up 4 bases; unmatched junction bases: 8. The CDR3 protein is CASSFGPGGGYGYTF. For the CDR3, the DNA is TGCGCCAGCAGCTTTGGTCCAGGGGGAGGCTATGGCTACACCTTC.

J is TRBJ2-7 and V is TRBV14, with D unclear. Germline CDR1 and CDR2: SGHDN and FVKESK. Trimming pared 4 bases from V and 6 bases from J, leaving 7 bases between. The length of the CDR3 is 11 residues. The CDR3 nucleotides are TGTGCCAGCAGCCTACATAGCGAGCAGTACTTC. The encoded protein is CASSLHSEQYF.

In the case of this clone: Compared with germline, one end of the junction differs, possibly owing to a read error. The V and J genes are TRBV29-1 and TRBJ1-2; D uncertain. The CDR3 consists of 9 residues. Germline assignment: CDR1 SQVTM and CDR2 ANQGSEA. This CDR3 is CSLDHGYTF. CDR3 coding DNA: TGCAGCCTTGACCATGGCTACACCTTC.

This clone showed up just a few times. This sequence joins TRBV28 and TRBJ2-7; tentative D call: TRBD1 (5 bases). The length of the CDR3 is 12 residues. Germline V gene data show CDR1 as MDHEN and CDR2 as SYDVKM. V lost 6 bases to trimming and J lost 7 bases, with 13 bases between them. The CDR3 reads CASSRVHNEQYF. In DNA, the CDR3 is TGTGCCAGCAGCAGGGTCCACAATGAGCAGTACTTC.

This clone came up a few times. The V and J genes are TRBV30 and TRBJ1-5, with D hard to call. The CDR3 spans 13 residues. The germline V and J ends were trimmed by 6 bases and 2 bases, with 11 bases remaining between them. In germline, CDR1 is GTSNPN, CDR2 SVGIG (reference sequence). CDR3 sequence (DNA): TGTGCCTGCGACCTGGGCGGCAATCAGCCCCAGCATTTT. This encodes CACDLGGNQPQHF.

The chain combines TRBV28 with TRBJ1-5; possibly TRBD1 for D (5 bases). V lost 3 bases to trimming and J lost 7 bases, with 22 bases between them. The CDR3 is 17 residues long. Germline-derived CDR1 and CDR2 are MDHEN and SYDVKM. Written as DNA, the CDR3 is TGTGCCAGCAGTTTTATCGGACACCGGCGTTCCGGGCAGCCCCAGCATTTT. It yields the protein CASSFIGHRRSGQPQHF.

This clone was counted once. The rearrangement uses TRBV4-2 and TRBJ2-7; the D is unclear. The V end was cut by 0 bases, the J end by 3 bases, with 12 bases between. The germline V gene has CDR1 LGHNA and CDR2 YNFKEQ. The CDR3 runs 15 residues. The CDR3 here is CASSQDQSVGYEQYF. Here the CDR3 DNA reads TGTGCCAGCAGCCAAGATCAATCAGTGGGCTACGAGCAGTACTTC.

The J gene is TRBJ1-2, the V gene TRBV2, with 9 bases that match TRBD1. The CDR3 contains 15 residues. Trimming at V came to 5 bases and at J to 8 bases, leaving 12 bases not matched to a gene. The germline V gene encodes CDR1 SNHLY and CDR2 FYNNEI. CDR3 protein: CASSPRTGDSRGYTF. CDR3 sequence (DNA): TGTGCCAGCAGTCCTAGGACAGGGGATAGTAGAGGCTACACCTTC.

In its sample, this clone was seen once. The rearrangement links TRBV6-1 to TRBJ1-5; no firm D call. The CDR3 runs to 13 residues. V lost 7 bases, J lost 0 bases, and 7 bases lay in between. Germline V CDR1 and CDR2: MNHNS, SASEGT. CDR3 amino acids: CASKGDSNQPQHF. CDR3 sequence (DNA): TGTGCCAGCAAGGGAGATAGCAATCAGCCCCAGCATTTT.

This rearrangement joins TRBV19 to TRBJ1-3, with 7 bases identical to TRBD1. Germline CDR1 reads LNHDA; CDR2 reads SQIVND (reference sequence). CDR3 size: 14 residues. Unmatched junction bases numbered 4, after V lost 8 bases and J lost 0 bases. This chain's CDR3 is CASWGQNSGNTIYF. Written as DNA, the CDR3 is TGTGCCAGTTGGGGACAGAACTCTGGAAACACCATATATTTT.

In its sample, this clone was seen a few times. V usage is TRBV29-1 and J usage is TRBJ2-5; tentative D call: TRBD1 (5 bases). Trimming removed 3 bases at V and 4 bases at J, with 12 bases between. The CDR3 covers 13 residues. Looked up from germline, CDR1 is SQVTM and CDR2 is ANQGSEA. The CDR3 DNA reads as TGCAGCGTTGAGGACACAGGAACAGAGACCCAGTACTTC. It codes for CSVEDTGTETQYF.

This chain connects TRBV10-3 to TRBJ2-3; 8 bases are a match to TRBD2. Germline V CDR1 and CDR2: ENHRY, SYGVKD. The CDR3 is 14 residues long. V trimming: 10 bases; J trimming: 0 bases; junction bases outside the gene matches: 6. For the CDR3, the DNA is TGTGCCAGCGCCTTAGCGGGGAGCACAGATACGCAGTATTTT. Its protein product is CASALAGSTDTQYF.

The rearrangement joins TRBV6-1 to TRBJ1-1, with D perhaps TRBD1 (5 bases). The CDR3 runs 14 residues. With 8 bases removed from V and 4 bases from J, the gap between germline ends came to 17 bases. CDR1 and CDR2 (germline): MNHNS, SASEGT. CDR3 sequence reads: CASLEGGVGTEAFF. The CDR3 DNA reads TGTGCCAGCTTGGAGGGAGGGGTTGGCACTGAAGCTTTCTTT.

The genes are TRBV18 and TRBJ1-1; D ambiguous. V was clipped by 3 bases and J by 0 bases, with 14 bases between them. The CDR3 is 16 amino acids. The germline V gene encodes CDR1 KGHSH and CDR2 LQKENI. Here the CDR3 reads CASSPTPLTLNTEAFF. The CDR3 bases are TGTGCCAGCTCACCCACTCCTCTTACGCTGAACACTGAAGCTTTCTTT.

Only a few counts were recorded for this clone. V gene TRBV19 combines with J gene TRBJ2-6; unclear D gene. This CDR3 spans 15 amino acids. V lost 4 bases and J 1 base, leaving 8 bases between the germline ends. Germline V gene lookup returns CDR1 LNHDA and CDR2 SQIVND (reference sequence). Written as DNA, the CDR3 is TGTGCCAGTAGTACCACTATGTCTGGGGCCAACGTCCTGACTTTC. This codes for CASSTTMSGANVLTF.